This TCR beta chain emerged from a study of PD-1 blockade in classical Hodgkin lymphoma. Each patient's relapse followed autologous stem cell transplantation, and brentuximab vedotin exposure varied. Magnetic negative selection served to purify CD4+ T cells out of PBMCs that had been thawed. This clone came up once. Only in-frame clones appear in the TCRdb table, and some are missing; sequencing was by immunoSEQ multiplex PCR. The sample has approximately 6,800 clones; roughly 80% are singletons. This sample comprised CD4+ T cells from blood, obtained at baseline. The receptor was derived from a human donor with classical Hodgkin lymphoma.

The CDR3: CASSLGLAWETQYF. DNA of the CDR3: TGCGCCAGCAGCTTGGGGCTAGCTTGGGAGACCCAGTACTTC. The chain carries TRBV5-1 and TRBJ2-5, with D possibly being TRBD2 (5 bases). The V and J ends lost 0 bases and 5 bases respectively, with 11 bases between them. The CDR3 contains 14 residues. CDR1 SGHRS and CDR2 YFSETQ come from the germline V gene.